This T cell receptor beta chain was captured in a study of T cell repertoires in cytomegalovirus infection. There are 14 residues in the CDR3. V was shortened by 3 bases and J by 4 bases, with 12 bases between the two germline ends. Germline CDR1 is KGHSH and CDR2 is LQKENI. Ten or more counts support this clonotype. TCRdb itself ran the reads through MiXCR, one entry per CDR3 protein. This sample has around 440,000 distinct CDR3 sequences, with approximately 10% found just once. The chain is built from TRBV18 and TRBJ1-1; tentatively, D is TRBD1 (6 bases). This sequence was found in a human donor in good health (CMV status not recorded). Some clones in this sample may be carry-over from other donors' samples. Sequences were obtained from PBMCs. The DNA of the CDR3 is TGTGCCAGCTCACCGAACGACAGGAGCACTGAAGCTTTCTTT. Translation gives CASSPNDRSTEAFF.